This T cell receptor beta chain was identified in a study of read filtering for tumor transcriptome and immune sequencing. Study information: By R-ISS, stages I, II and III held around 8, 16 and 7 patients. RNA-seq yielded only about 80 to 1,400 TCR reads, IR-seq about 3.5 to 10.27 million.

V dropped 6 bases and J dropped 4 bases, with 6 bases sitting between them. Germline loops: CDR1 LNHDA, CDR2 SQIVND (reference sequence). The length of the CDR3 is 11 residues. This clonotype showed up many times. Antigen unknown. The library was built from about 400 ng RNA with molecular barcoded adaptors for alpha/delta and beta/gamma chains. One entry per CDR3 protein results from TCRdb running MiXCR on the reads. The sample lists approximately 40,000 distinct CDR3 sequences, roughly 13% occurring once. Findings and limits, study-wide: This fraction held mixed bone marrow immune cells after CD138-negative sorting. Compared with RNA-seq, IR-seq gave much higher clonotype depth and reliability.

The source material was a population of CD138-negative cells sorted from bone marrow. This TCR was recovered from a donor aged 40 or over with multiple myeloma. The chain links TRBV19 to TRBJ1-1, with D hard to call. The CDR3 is CASSQGTEAFF. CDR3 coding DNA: TGTGCCAGTAGCCAAGGCACTGAAGCTTTCTTT. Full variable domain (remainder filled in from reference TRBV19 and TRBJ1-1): DGGITQSPKYLFRKEGQNVTLSCEQNLNHDAMYWYRQDPGQGLRLIYYSQIVNDFQKGDIAEGYSVSREKKESFPLTVTSAQKNPTAFYLCASSQGTEAFFGQGTRLTVV.